The 6 T cell receptor beta chains given below trace back to one sample, sequenced in a study of neurological immune-mediated disorders. TCRdb re-called the 5' RACE reads with MiXCR, one entry per CDR3 protein. The sample includes roughly 70,000 distinct CDR3 sequences, about 4% of them seen just once. Sequencing input: PBMCs. Receptors originate from a man younger than 40 with multiple sclerosis.

This clonotype was observed at least ten times. V and J are TRBV4-1 and TRBJ1-5; D uncertain. The CDR3 sequence is 18 residues long. The V end was cut by 0 bases, the J end by 2 bases, with 17 bases between. Germline assignment: CDR1 MGHRA and CDR2 YSYEKL. Here the CDR3 DNA reads TGCGCCAGCAGCCAAGATCCGGCCAATCAGGCGGGCAATCAGCCCCAGCATTTT. Its protein is CASSQDPANQAGNQPQHF.

In its sample, this clonotype was seen many times. CDR3 sequence: CASSVAGTGGYEQYF. The CDR3, as DNA: TGTGCCAGCAGTGTGGCCGGGACAGGGGGCTACGAGCAGTACTTC. V gene TRBV12-3 or TRBV12-4 combines with J gene TRBJ2-7; 11 bases align to TRBD1. V trimming: 5 bases; J trimming: 3 bases; junction bases outside the gene matches: 6. This CDR3 is built from 15 residues.

This clonotype was seen at least ten times. The chain links TRBV5-1 to TRBJ1-1; the match to TRBD1 covers 8 bases. CDR1 SGHRS and CDR2 YFSETQ come from the germline V gene. V gave up 4 bases and J gave up 8 bases; unmatched junction bases: 7. This CDR3 region has 13 residues. The CDR3 here is CASSPIQGGEAFF. The CDR3 DNA follows: TGCGCCAGCAGCCCGATACAGGGGGGGGAAGCTTTCTTT.

Turning to this clonotype: Being one base from a much bigger clone, this may be a read error. The rearrangement links TRBV20-1 to TRBJ1-4; the match to TRBD1 covers 7 bases. With V trimmed by 4 bases and J by 4 bases, 6 bases remained unmatched. CDR3 length equals 14 residues. The V gene's germline CDR1 is DFQATT and CDR2 SNEGSKA (reference sequence). Written as DNA, the CDR3 is TGCAGTGCTAAGGGGGGGGACAGTAATGAAAAACTGTTTTTT. Amino acids: CSAKGGDSNEKLFF.

This clonotype was seen repeatedly, ten times or more. This chain connects TRBV28 to TRBJ1-1; D unresolved. This CDR3 spans 14 amino acids. The ends were cut back, 3 bases at V and 5 bases at J, with 13 bases in the middle. CDR1 and CDR2 (germline): MDHEN, SYDVKM. CDR3 sequence: CASSFRRTWTEAFF. Written as DNA, the CDR3 is TGTGCCAGCAGTTTCCGCCGGACGTGGACTGAAGCTTTCTTT.

The table lists this clonotype with many counts. V is TRBV12-3 or TRBV12-4 and J is TRBJ1-6, with D uncertain. The CDR3 covers 14 residues. V lost 6 bases and J lost 3, with 9 bases in between. CDR3 loop: CASSQPLYNSPLHF. In nucleotides, the CDR3 is TGTGCCAGCAGCCAGCCACTCTATAATTCACCCCTCCACTTT.